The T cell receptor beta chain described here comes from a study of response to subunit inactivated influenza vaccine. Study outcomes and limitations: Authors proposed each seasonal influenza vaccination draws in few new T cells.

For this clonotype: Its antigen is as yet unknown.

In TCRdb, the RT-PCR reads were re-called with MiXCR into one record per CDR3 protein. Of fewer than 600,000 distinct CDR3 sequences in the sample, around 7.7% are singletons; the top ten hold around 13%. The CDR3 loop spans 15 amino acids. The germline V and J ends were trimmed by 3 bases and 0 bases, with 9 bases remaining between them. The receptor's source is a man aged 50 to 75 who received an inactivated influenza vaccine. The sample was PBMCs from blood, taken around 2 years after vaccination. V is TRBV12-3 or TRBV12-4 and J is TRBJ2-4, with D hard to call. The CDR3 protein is CASSLRSQAKNIQYF. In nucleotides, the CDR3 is TGTGCCAGCAGTTTGCGATCCCAAGCCAAAAACATTCAGTACTTC.